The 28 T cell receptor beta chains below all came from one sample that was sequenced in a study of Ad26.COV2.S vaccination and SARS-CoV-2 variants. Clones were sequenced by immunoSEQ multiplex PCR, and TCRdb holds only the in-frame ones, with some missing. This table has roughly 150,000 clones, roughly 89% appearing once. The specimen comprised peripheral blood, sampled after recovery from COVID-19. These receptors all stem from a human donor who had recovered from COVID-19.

The CDR3, as DNA: TGCGCCAGCAGCCAAGGGGCGGGGGCGGGTGAAGCTTTCTTT. Translation gives CASSQGAGAGEAFF. The genes are TRBV4-3 and TRBJ1-1; D might be TRBD1 (6 bases). Per the germline V gene, CDR1 is LGHNA and CDR2 is YSLEER. CDR3 size: 14 residues. V lost 1 base, J lost 7 bases, and 13 bases lay in between.

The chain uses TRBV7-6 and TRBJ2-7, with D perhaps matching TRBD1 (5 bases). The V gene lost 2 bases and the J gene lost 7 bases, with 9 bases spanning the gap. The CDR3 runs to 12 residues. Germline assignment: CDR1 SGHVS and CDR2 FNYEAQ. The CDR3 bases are TGTGCCAGCAGCTTAAATCAGGGAGAGCAGTACTTC. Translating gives CASSLNQGEQYF.

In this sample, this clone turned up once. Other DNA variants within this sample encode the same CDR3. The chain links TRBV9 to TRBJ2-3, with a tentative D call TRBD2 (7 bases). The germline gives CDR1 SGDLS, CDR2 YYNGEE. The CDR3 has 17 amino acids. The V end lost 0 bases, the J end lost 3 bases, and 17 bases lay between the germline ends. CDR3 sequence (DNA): TGTGCCAGCAGCGTAGAAGGAGGGGGGGGGACGACAGATACGCAGTATTTT. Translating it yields CASSVEGGGGTTDTQYF.

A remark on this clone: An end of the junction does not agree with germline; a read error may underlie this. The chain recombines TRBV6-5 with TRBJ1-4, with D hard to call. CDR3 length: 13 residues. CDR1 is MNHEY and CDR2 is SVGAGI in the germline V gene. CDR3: CASSYRMDDNLIF. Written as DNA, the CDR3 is TGTGCCAGCAGTTACCGTATGGACGATAATCTGATTTTT.

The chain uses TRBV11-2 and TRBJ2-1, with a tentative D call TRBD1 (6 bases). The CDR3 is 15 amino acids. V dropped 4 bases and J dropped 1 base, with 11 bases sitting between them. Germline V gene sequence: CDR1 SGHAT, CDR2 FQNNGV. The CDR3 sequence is CASSSIQGSYNEQFF. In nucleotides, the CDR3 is TGTGCCAGCAGCTCAATACAGGGTTCCTACAATGAGCAGTTCTTC.

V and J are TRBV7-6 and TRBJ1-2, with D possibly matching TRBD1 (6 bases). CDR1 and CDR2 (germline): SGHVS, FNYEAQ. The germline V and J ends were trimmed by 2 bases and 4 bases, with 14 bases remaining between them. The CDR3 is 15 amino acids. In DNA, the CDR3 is TGTGCCAGCAGCTTAATCGAGACAGGAGTCTATGGCTACACCTTC. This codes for CASSLIETGVYGYTF.

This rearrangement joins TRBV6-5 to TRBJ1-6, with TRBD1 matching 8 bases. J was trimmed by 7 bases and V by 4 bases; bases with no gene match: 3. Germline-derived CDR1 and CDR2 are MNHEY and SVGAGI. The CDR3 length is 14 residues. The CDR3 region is CASSSGGSNSPLHF. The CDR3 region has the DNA TGTGCCAGCAGTTCAGGGGGCTCGAATTCACCCCTCCACTTT.

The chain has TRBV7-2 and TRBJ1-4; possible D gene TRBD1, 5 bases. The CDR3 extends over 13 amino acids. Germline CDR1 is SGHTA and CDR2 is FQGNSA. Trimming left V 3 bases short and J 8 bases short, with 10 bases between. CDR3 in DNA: TGTGCCAGCAGCTTCGGACATTTCGAAAAACTGTTTTTT. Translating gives CASSFGHFEKLFF.

For the CDR3, the DNA is TGTGCCAGCAGCTCACGGGGCGGAGTTTACTATGGCTACACCTTC. This codes for CASSSRGGVYYGYTF. V and J are TRBV6-5 and TRBJ1-2; D is possibly TRBD1 (5 bases). Germline loops: CDR1 MNHEY, CDR2 SVGAGI. Trimming took 6 bases from V and 3 from J, leaving 17 bases between them. This CDR3 has 15 amino acids.

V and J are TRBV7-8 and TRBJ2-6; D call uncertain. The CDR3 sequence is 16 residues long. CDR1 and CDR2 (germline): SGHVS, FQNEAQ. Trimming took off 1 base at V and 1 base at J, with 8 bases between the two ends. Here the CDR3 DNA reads TGTGCCAGCAGCTTAGGTATAGGGTCTGGGGCCAACGTCCTGACTTTC. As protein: CASSLGIGSGANVLTF.

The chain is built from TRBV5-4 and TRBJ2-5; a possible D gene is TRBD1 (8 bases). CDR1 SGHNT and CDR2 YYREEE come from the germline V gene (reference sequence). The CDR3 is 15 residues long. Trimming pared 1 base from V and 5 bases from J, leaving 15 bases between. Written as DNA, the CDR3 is TGTGCCAGCAGCTTGCAACAGGGGGGGAAGGAGACCCAGTACTTC. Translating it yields CASSLQQGGKETQYF. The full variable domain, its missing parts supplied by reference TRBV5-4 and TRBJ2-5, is ETGVTQSPTHLIKTRGQQVTLRCSSQSGHNTVSWYQQALGQGPQFIFQYYREEENGRGNFPPRFSGLQFPNYSSELNVNALELDDSALYLCASSLQQGGKETQYFGPGTRLLVL.

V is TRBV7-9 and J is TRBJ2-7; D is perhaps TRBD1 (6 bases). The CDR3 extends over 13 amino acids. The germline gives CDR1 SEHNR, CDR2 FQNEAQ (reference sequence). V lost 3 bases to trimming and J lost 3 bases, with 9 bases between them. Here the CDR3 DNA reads TGTGCCAGCAGCTTGGGGGCCTTCTACGAGCAGTACTTC. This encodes CASSLGAFYEQYF.

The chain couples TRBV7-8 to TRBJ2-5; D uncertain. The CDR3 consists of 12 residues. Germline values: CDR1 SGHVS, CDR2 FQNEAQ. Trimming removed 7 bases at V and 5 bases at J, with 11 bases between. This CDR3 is CASTYSGETQYF. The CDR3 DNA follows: TGTGCCAGCACCTATTCTGGGGAGACCCAGTACTTC.

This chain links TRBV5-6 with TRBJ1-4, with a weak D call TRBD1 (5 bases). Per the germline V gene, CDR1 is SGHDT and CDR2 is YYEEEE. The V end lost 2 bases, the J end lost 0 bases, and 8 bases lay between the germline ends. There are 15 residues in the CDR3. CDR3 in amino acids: CASSFTGATNEKLFF. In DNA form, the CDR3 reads TGTGCCAGCAGCTTTACAGGCGCAACTAATGAAAAACTGTTTTTT.

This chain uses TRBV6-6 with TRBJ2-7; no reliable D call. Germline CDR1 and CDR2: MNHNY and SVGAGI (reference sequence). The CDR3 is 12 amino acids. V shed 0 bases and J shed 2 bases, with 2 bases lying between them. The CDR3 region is CASSYSTYEQYF. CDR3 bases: TGTGCCAGCAGTTACTCGACCTACGAGCAGTACTTC.

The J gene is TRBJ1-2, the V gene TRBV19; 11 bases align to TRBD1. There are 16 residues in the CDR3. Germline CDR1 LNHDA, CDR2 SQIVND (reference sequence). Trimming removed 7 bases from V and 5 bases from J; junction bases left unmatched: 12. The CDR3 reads CASKGTGGEDSYGYTF. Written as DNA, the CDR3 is TGTGCCAGTAAGGGGACAGGGGGTGAAGATAGTTATGGCTACACCTTC.

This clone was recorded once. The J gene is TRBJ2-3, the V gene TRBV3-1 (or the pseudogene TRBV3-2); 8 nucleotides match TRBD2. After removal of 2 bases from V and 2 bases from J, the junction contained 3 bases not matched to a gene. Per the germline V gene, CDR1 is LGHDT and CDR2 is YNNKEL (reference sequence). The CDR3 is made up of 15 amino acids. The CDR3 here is CASSQTGLATDTQYF. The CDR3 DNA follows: TGTGCCAGCAGCCAAACCGGACTAGCCACAGATACGCAGTATTTT.

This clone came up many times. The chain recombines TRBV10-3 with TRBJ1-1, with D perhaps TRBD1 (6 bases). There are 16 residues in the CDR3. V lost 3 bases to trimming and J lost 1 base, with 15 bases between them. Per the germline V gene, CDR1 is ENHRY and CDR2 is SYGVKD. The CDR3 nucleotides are TGTGCCATCAGTGACCCCGGACAGTCTCGGAACACTGAAGCTTTCTTT. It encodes CAISDPGQSRNTEAFF.

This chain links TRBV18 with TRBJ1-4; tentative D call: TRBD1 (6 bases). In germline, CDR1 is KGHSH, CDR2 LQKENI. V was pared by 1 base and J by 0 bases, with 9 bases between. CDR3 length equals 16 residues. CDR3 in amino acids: CASSPLQGATNEKLFF. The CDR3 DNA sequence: TGTGCCAGCTCACCACTACAGGGTGCAACTAATGAAAAACTGTTTTTT.

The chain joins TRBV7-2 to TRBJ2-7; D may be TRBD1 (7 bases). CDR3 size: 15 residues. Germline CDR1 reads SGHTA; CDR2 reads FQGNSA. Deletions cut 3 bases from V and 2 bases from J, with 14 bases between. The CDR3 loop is CASSLAGQFTYEQYF. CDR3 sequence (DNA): TGTGCCAGCAGCTTGGCGGGACAGTTTACCTACGAGCAGTACTTC.

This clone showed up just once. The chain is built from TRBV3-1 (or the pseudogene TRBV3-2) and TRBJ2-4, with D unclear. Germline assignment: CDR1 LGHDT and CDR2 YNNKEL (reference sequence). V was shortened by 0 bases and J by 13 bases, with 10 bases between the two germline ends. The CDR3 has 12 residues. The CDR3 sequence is CASSQDPEPQYF. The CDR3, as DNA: TGTGCCAGCAGCCAAGACCCCGAGCCGCAGTACTTC.

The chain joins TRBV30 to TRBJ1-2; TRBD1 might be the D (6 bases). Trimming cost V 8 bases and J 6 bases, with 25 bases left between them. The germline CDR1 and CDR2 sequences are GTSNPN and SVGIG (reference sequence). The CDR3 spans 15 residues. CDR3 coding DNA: TGTGCCGTTACCAGGGGCAGGGCAAATTCCGATGGCTACACCTTC. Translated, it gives CAVTRGRANSDGYTF.

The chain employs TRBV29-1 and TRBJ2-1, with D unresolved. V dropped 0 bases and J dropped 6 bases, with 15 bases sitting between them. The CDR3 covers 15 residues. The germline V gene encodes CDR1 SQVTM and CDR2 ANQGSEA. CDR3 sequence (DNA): TGCAGCGTTGAAGATTCAGACCGAACCGGCAATGAGCAGTTCTTC. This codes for CSVEDSDRTGNEQFF.

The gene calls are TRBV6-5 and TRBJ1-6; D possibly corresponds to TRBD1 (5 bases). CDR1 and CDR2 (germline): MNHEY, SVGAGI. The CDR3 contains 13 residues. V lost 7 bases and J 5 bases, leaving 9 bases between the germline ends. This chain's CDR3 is CASKWGNNSPLHF. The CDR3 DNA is TGTGCCAGCAAGTGGGGGAATAATTCACCCCTCCACTTT.

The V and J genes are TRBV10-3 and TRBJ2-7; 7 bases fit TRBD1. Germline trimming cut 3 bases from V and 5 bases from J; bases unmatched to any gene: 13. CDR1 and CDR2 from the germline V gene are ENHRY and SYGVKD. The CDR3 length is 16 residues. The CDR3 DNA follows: TGTGCCATCAGTGAAAGCTCAACTTCGACAGGGCACGAGCAGTACTTC. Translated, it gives CAISESSTSTGHEQYF.

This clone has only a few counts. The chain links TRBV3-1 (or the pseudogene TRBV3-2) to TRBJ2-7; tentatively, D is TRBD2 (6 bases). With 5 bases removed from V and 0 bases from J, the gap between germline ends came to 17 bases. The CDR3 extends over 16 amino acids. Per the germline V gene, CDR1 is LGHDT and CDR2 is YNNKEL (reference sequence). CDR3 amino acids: CASSRGLAEGSYEQYF. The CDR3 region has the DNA TGTGCCAGCAGCAGAGGATTAGCGGAGGGCTCCTACGAGCAGTACTTC.

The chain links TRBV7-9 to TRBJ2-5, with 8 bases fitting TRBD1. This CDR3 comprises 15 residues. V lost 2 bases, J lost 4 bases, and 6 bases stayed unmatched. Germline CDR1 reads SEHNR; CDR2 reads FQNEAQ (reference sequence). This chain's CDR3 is CASSLLTGVGETQYF. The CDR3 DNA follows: TGTGCCAGCAGCTTACTGACAGGGGTCGGAGAGACCCAGTACTTC.

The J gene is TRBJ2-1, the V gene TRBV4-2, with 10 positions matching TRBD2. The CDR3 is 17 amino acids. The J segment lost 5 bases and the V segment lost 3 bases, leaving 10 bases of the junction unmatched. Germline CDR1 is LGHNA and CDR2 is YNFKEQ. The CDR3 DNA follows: TGTGCCAGCAGCCAGATGGATAGCGGGGGGCTCAACAATGAGCAGTTCTTC. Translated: CASSQMDSGGLNNEQFF.